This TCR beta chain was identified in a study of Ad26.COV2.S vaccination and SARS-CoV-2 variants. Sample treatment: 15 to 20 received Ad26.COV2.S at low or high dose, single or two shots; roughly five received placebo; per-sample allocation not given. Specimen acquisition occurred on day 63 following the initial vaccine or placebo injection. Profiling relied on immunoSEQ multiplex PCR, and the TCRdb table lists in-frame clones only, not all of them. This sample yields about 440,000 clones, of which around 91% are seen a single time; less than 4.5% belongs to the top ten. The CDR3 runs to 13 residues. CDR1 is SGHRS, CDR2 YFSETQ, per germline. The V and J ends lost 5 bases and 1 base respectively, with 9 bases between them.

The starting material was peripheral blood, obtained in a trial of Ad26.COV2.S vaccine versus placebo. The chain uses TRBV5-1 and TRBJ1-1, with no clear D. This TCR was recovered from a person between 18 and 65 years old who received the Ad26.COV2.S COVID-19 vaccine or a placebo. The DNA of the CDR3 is TGCGCCAGCAGTTCGAATCAGAACACTGAAGCTTTCTTT. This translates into CASSSNQNTEAFF.